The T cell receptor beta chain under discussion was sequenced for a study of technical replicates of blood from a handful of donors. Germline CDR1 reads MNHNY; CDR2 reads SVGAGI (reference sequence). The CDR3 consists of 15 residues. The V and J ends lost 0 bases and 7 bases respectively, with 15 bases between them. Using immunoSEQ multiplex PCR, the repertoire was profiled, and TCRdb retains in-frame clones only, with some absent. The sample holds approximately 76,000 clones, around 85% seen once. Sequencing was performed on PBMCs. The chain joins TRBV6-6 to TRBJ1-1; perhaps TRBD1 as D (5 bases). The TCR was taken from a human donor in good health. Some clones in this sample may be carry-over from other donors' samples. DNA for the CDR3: TGTGCCAGCAGTTACTCGTGGGGCGGAGATGGTGAAGCTTTCTTT. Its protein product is CASSYSWGGDGEAFF.